Below are 7 T cell receptor beta chains sequenced from a single sample in a study of T cells in localized non-small cell lung cancer. Profiling relied on immunoSEQ multiplex PCR, and the TCRdb table lists in-frame clones only, not all of them. The sample shows 1,500 to 2,500 clones, roughly 29% of them seen only once. The sequencing used lung tumor tissue, collected before any cancer treatment. Receptor source: a woman between 35 and 75 years old with stage II squamous cell lung carcinoma.

The genes are TRBV6-8 and TRBJ1-2; D perhaps matches TRBD1 (5 bases). CDR1 MNHGY and CDR2 SAAAGT come from the germline V gene. V lost 5 bases, J lost 3 bases, and 10 bases lay in between. The CDR3 consists of 13 residues. CDR3 sequence (DNA): TGTGCCAGCAGTATCACAGGAGACTATGGCTACACCTTC. Its protein product is CASSITGDYGYTF.

This clone was counted a few times. The CDR3, as DNA: TGTGCCACCAAAACGCCCCAACAGGGAGAGGCTTTCTTT. The encoded protein is CATKTPQQGEAFF. The chain has TRBV6-8 and TRBJ1-1; D perhaps matches TRBD1 (6 bases). CDR3 size: 13 residues. V was pared by 10 bases and J by 11 bases, with 23 bases between. Per germline, CDR1 MNHGY and CDR2 SAAAGT.

This sequence joins TRBV28 and TRBJ2-7; 9 nucleotides align to TRBD2. Germline V gene data show CDR1 as MDHEN and CDR2 as SYDVKM. With V trimmed by 7 bases and J by 2 bases, 9 bases remained unmatched. The CDR3 is 15 amino acids. The CDR3 region is CASTRPLAGTYEQYF. The CDR3 coding sequence is TGTGCCAGCACTCGTCCACTAGCGGGTACCTACGAGCAGTACTTC. The full variable domain, its missing parts supplied by reference TRBV28 and TRBJ2-7, is DVKVTQSSRYLVKRTGEKVFLECVQDMDHENMFWYRQDPGLGLRLIYFSYDVKMKEKGDIPEGYSVSREKKERFSLILESASTNQTSMYLCASTRPLAGTYEQYFGPGTRLTVT.

This clone has only a few counts. The chain combines TRBV15 with TRBJ2-1; 12 nucleotides line up with TRBD2. Trimming took 1 base from V and 6 from J; bases not matched to a gene: 1. The V gene's germline CDR1 is LNHNV and CDR2 YYDKDF (reference sequence). This CDR3 region has 15 residues. The CDR3, as DNA: TGTGCCACCAGCAGAGGGACTAGCGGGACCAATGAGCAGTTCTTC. Amino acids: CATSRGTSGTNEQFF.

The V gene is TRBV11-3, the J gene TRBJ1-2; D is possibly TRBD1 (5 bases). V was clipped by 5 bases and J by 8 bases, with 18 bases between them. The CDR3 spans 14 residues. Germline V gives CDR1 SGHNT, CDR2 YENEEA. CDR3 in amino acids: CASSLTGRPTGYTF. CDR3 coding DNA: TGTGCCAGCAGCCTAACAGGCCGACCCACGGGCTACACCTTC.

The CDR3 DNA is TGTGCCAGTAGTGAGAGTTCGTCTCGGTATGGCTACACCTTC. This codes for CASSESSSRYGYTF. This chain joins TRBV19 and TRBJ1-2; D unresolved. The CDR3 loop spans 14 amino acids. Looked up from germline, CDR1 is LNHDA and CDR2 is SQIVND (reference sequence). V was clipped by 5 bases and J by 5 bases, with 15 bases between them.

This clone was detected once. This chain connects TRBV5-1 to TRBJ1-1; 8 bases are shared with TRBD1. Germline V gives CDR1 SGHRS, CDR2 YFSETQ. After removal of 0 bases from V and 0 bases from J, the junction contained 4 bases not matched to a gene. The length of the CDR3 is 16 residues. The CDR3 nucleotides are TGCGCCAGCAGCTTGGCGGACAGGGCGATGAACACTGAAGCTTTCTTT. Amino acid sequence: CASSLADRAMNTEAFF. Using reference TRBV5-1 and TRBJ1-1 for the parts outside the CDR3, the full variable domain is KAGVTQTPRYLIKTRGQQVTLSCSPISGHRSVSWYQQTPGQGLQFLFEYFSETQRNKGNFPGRFSGRQFSNSRSEMNVSTLELGDSALYLCASSLADRAMNTEAFFGQGTRLTVV.